These T cell receptor beta chains were read from a single sample in a study of T cell responses to AZD1222 COVID-19 vaccine. Generated by immunoSEQ multiplex PCR, the TCRdb table keeps only in-frame clones and is missing some. The repertoire has 90,000 to 120,000 clones, 92% of them found once; the top ten carry under 9.5%. Specimen: peripheral blood, collected 28 days after the second AZD1222 dose. The source is an adult who received the AZD1222 COVID-19 vaccine. CDR3s leave out the opening cysteine and the closing phenylalanine or tryptophan. A D gene is named only where the DNA matches it firmly. Clone size is stated in some rows and not others, as once, few, many or a class when expanded.

>-|-|TRBJ1-5|TRBV10-2
ASSENGSNQPQH
>-|TRBD1|TRBJ2-7|TRBV29-1
SAMTGEYEQY
>-|-|TRBJ1-5|TRBV21-1
ASSSPAGWLDQPQH
>-|-|TRBJ2-3|TRBV6-6
ASSEPPGTDTQY
>-|TRBD2|TRBJ2-1|TRBV20-1
SASPPRGLAGDHNEQF
>-|-|TRBJ1-4|TRBV2
ASSGPYGEKLF
>-|TRBD2|TRBJ2-2|TRBV3-1/TRBV3-2
ASSPSGLAGGVIGELF
>few|-|TRBJ2-7|TRBV9
ASSTSADSSYEQY
>once|-|TRBJ1-6|TRBV27
ASSLQANSPLH
>-|TRBD2|TRBJ2-1|TRBV7-2
ASSQTSGGYNEQF
>-|-|TRBJ2-2|TRBV9
ASSVLVTNTGELF
>-|-|TRBJ1-3|TRBV5-4
ASSASSGGSGNTIY
>-|TRBD2|TRBJ2-3|TRBV19
ASSISPPLAGGTDTQY
>-|-|TRBJ1-3|TRBV4-2
ASSRSGQGNSGNTIY
>-|-|TRBJ1-6|TRBV3-1/TRBV3-2
ASSPLAVSSYNSPLH
>-|-|TRBJ1-2|TRBV6-1
ASSERQIGYT
>-|TRBD1|TRBJ1-4|TRBV5-1
ASSLAGQPVANEKLF
>-|-|TRBJ2-1|TRBV27
ASRGASRGNEQF
>-|-|TRBJ2-7|TRBV2
ASTPGPTPYEQY
>-|TRBD2|TRBJ2-3|TRBV5-1
ASSHYLTGTSGRAGDTQY
>-|-|TRBJ2-7|TRBV19
ASSTSASSYEQY
>-|TRBD1|TRBJ1-1|TRBV5-1
ASSLGTGTNTEAF
>once|-|TRBJ2-5|TRBV3-1/TRBV3-2
ASSLSGGTQY
>-|TRBD1|TRBJ2-1|TRBV30
AWNSGGHEQF
>-|-|TRBJ1-6|TRBV7-2
ASSLGPGSNSPLH
>-|-|TRBJ1-2|TRBV9
ASSVVDLGGYT
>-|-|TRBJ1-5|TRBV7-3
ASSREGYRLSGQRNQPQH
>-|TRBD1|TRBJ1-4|TRBV6-5
ATQGQTNEKLF
>-|TRBD1|TRBJ2-7|TRBV7-3
ASSLNGGTGHYEQY
>-|-|TRBJ1-3|TRBV6-5
ASSAPGPGTIY
>-|-|TRBJ1-4|TRBV4-1
ASSQGGTNEKLF
>-|TRBD2|TRBJ2-3|TRBV20-1
SASVSVGTSPTDTQY
>-|-|TRBJ2-3|TRBV6-4
ASSARDSTDTQY
>-|-|TRBJ1-1|TRBV3-1/TRBV3-2
ASSQEWITEAF
>-|-|TRBJ1-6|TRBV14
ASSLVGGTNSPLH
>-|-|TRBJ2-7|TRBV4-3
ASSQDLGPTYEQY
>-|-|TRBJ1-6|TRBV7-3
ASGRGEISPLH